The clone carrying this T cell receptor beta chain was counted between two and nine times. Its antigen is as yet unknown. Isolated RNA was reverse transcribed into cDNA used as the sequencing template. The data were produced by immunoSEQ multiplex PCR, yet TCRdb's version contains in-frame clones alone and is incomplete. Of roughly 280,000 clones in the sample, around 64% were seen once. This sample stems from a study of CD8+ T cells in alopecia areata. Study findings and constraints: Compared with normal scalp, lesional scalp had higher clonality and more expanded CD8+ clones.

This sample's treatment: oral pan-JAK inhibitor, 5-10 mg twice daily. This CDR3 region has 17 residues. Germline CDR1 LNHDA, CDR2 SQIVND (reference sequence). Trimming removed 9 bases at V and 0 bases at J, with 18 bases between. The rearrangement links TRBV19 to TRBJ2-6, with a possible D match to TRBD2 (7 bases). This sequence was found in a human donor with alopecia areata. Sequenced material: CD4+ T cells sorted from blood, taken between weeks 51 and 54, from a patient treated with tofacitinib. The CDR3 sequence: CASGGPTDYSGANVLTF. Here the CDR3 DNA reads TGTGCCAGCGGGGGGCCTACCGATTACTCTGGGGCCAACGTCCTGACTTTC. The whole variable domain, filled in from reference TRBV19 and TRBJ2-6, reads DGGITQSPKYLFRKEGQNVTLSCEQNLNHDAMYWYRQDPGQGLRLIYYSQIVNDFQKGDIAEGYSVSREKKESFPLTVTSAQKNPTAFYLCASGGPTDYSGANVLTFGAGSRLTVL.